One sample yielded the 9 T cell receptor beta chains listed below, sequenced in a study of blood T cell repertoires in COVID-19 (dated by TCRdb to 2020 to 2022). Libraries came from the immunoSEQ multiplex PCR assay. What TCRdb holds here is the immuneACCESS table cut down to in-frame rearrangements. Part of the clones is not present; checked against another copy, under half of the missing clones reflect an unresolved V gene, and the others are unexplained. Recorded for this sample are some 150,000 clones; about 82% of them occurred a single time. The ten largest clones add up to around 6.5% of the sample. Sequenced: PBMCs or T cells enriched from blood (not recorded which). These TCRs come from a woman aged 40 to 50 who had recovered from COVID-19.

CDR3 coding DNA: TGTGCCAGCAGCTTTAACAGGGGAGACACTGAAGCTTTCTTT. Translating it yields CASSFNRGDTEAFF. This sequence joins TRBV11-2 and TRBJ1-1; TRBD1 aligns across 7 bases. The CDR3 has 14 amino acids. The germline CDR1 and CDR2 sequences are SGHAT and FQNNGV. Trimming took 3 bases from V and 3 from J; bases not matched to a gene: 4.

This clone was found once. V is TRBV5-1 and J is TRBJ2-1, with TRBD2 matching 13 bases. The CDR3 spans 15 residues. CDR1 SGHRS and CDR2 YFSETQ come from the germline V gene. V was pared by 3 bases and J by 9 bases, with 6 bases of the junction left unmatched. Here the CDR3 reads CASSYALAGGREQFF. CDR3 DNA sequence: TGCGCCAGCAGCTACGCACTAGCGGGAGGGCGTGAGCAGTTCTTC.

The rearrangement uses TRBV15 and TRBJ1-5; unclear D gene. The germline V gene encodes CDR1 LNHNV and CDR2 YYDKDF (reference sequence). The CDR3 length is 15 residues. The V end lost 3 bases, the J end lost 7 bases, and 16 bases lay between the germline ends. CDR3 DNA: TGTGCCACCAGCAGGGAGGTTAACAGTCCACAGCCCCAGCATTTT. As protein: CATSREVNSPQPQHF.

The chain employs TRBV5-4 and TRBJ2-1; D is perhaps TRBD1 (6 bases). Germline CDR1 SGHNT, CDR2 YYREEE (reference sequence). The CDR3 has 15 residues. The ends were cut back, 6 bases at V and 3 bases at J, with 16 bases in the middle. The CDR3 DNA reads TGTGCCAGCACTGGGGGCAGCAACAACTACAATGAGCAGTTCTTC. This codes for CASTGGSNNYNEQFF.

The chain has TRBV15 and TRBJ2-7; 8 positions agree with TRBD1. Unmatched junction bases numbered 4, after V lost 0 bases and J lost 3 bases. CDR1 and CDR2 (germline): LNHNV, YYDKDF (reference sequence). CDR3 length: 15 amino acids. The DNA of the CDR3 is TGTGCCACCAGCAGAGACCCCGGACAGGGCTACGAGCAGTACTTC. This codes for CATSRDPGQGYEQYF.

The J gene is TRBJ1-5, the V gene TRBV6-5; 7 bases agree with TRBD1. The CDR3 extends over 13 amino acids. V was pared by 6 bases and J by 5 bases, with 4 bases of the junction left unmatched. Per the germline V gene, CDR1 is MNHEY and CDR2 is SVGAGI. CDR3 in amino acids: CASRQGMDQPQHF. The CDR3 region has the DNA TGTGCCAGCAGACAGGGGATGGATCAGCCCCAGCATTTT.

This chain connects TRBV9 to TRBJ2-5; 12 bases are shared with TRBD1. Per germline, CDR1 SGDLS and CDR2 YYNGEE. The CDR3 length is 15 residues. Trimming took 2 bases from V and 5 from J; bases not matched to a gene: 4. The CDR3 here is CASSVGQGARETQYF. Written as DNA, the CDR3 is TGTGCCAGCAGCGTGGGACAGGGGGCGAGGGAGACCCAGTACTTC.

This rearrangement joins TRBV5-4 to TRBJ1-2, with TRBD1 as a possible D gene (6 bases). The CDR3 is made up of 16 amino acids. Trimming removed 5 bases from V and 2 bases from J, with 19 bases in between. Germline CDR1 SGHNT, CDR2 YYREEE (reference sequence). CDR3 residues: CASSRALNRANYGYTF. The CDR3 nucleotides are TGTGCCAGCAGTCGAGCCTTGAACAGGGCCAACTATGGCTACACCTTC.

The rearrangement uses TRBV4-2 and TRBJ1-1; D is unresolved. This CDR3 has 13 amino acids. Germline loops: CDR1 LGHNA, CDR2 YNFKEQ. Between the trimmed V and J ends, which lost 0 bases and 12 bases, there was a span of 14 bases. The CDR3 spells CASSQESLEGTFF. In DNA form, the CDR3 reads TGTGCCAGCAGCCAAGAGTCTCTGGAGGGAACTTTCTTT.